The TCR beta chain under discussion was sequenced for a study of OX40 agonist ivuxolimab in advanced cancers. Study-wide results and caveats: Relative to CD4+ cells, CD8+ T cells on average had more expanded clones. Dosing at 0.1 to 3.0 mg/kg was accompanied by clonal expansion of CD4+ and CD8+ blood T cells by week 6.

V was shortened by 8 bases and J by 5 bases, with 13 bases between the two germline ends. CDR3 size: 13 residues. From germline, CDR1 is SGHAT and CDR2 FQDESV (reference sequence). Using immunoSEQ multiplex PCR, the repertoire was profiled, and TCRdb retains in-frame clones only, with some absent. The repertoire has some 34,000 clones, 65% to 85% of them found once; the top ten carry roughly 21%. With regard to this clone: What it binds is not known.

This TCR derives from an adult with an advanced solid tumor such as melanoma, head and neck, liver or kidney cancer. The V gene is TRBV11-1, the J gene TRBJ2-1, with a possible D match to TRBD2 (5 bases). The source material was CD4+ or CD8+ T cells sorted from blood, sampled in a trial of the OX40 agonist ivuxolimab. CDR3 in amino acids: CASYGRRDNEQFF. The CDR3 region has the DNA TGTGCCAGCTATGGACGGCGGGACAATGAGCAGTTCTTC.